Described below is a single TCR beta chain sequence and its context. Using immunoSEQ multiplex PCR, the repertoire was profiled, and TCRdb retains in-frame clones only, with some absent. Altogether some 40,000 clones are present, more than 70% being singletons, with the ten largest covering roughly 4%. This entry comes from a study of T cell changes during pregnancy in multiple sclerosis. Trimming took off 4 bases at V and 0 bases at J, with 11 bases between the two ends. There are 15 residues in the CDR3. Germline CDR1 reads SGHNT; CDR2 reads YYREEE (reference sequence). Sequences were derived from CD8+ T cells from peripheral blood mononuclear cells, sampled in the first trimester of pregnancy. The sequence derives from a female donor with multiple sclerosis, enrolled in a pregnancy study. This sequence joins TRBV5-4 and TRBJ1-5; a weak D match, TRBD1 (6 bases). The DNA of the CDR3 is TGTGCCAGCAGCGCCGGCAGGGGTAGCAATCAGCCCCAGCATTTT. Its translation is CASSAGRGSNQPQHF.